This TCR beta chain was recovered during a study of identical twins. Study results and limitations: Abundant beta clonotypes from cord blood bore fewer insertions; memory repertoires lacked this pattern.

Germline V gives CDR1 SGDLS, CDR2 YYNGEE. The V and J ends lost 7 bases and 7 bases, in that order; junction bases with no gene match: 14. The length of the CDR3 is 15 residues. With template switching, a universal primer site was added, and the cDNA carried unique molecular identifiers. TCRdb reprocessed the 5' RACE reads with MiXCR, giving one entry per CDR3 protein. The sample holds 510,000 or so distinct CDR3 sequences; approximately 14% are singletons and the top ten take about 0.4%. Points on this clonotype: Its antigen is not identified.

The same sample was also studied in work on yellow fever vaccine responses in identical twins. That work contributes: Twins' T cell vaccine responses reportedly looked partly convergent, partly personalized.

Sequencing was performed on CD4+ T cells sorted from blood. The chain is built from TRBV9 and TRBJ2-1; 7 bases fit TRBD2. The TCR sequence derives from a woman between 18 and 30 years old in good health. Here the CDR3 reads CASGSGKPQGNEQFF. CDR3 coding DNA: TGTGCCAGCGGGAGCGGGAAGCCCCAAGGTAATGAGCAGTTCTTC.